These T cell receptor beta chains were read from a single sample in a study of post-analysis software for immune sequencing data. Using its own MiXCR run on the PCR reads, TCRdb lists one record per CDR3 protein. The sample records about 380,000 distinct CDR3 sequences, roughly 36% being singletons. The specimen sequenced was blood. The origin of the receptors is a girl between 5 and 17 years old with multiple sclerosis. CDR3s leave out the opening cysteine and the closing phenylalanine or tryptophan. Clone size, where shown, is once, few, many, or a class for clones that have expanded.

v_call: TRBV15
clone_size: few
j_call: TRBJ2-5
cdr3_aa: ATSRDLPSGETQY

v_call: TRBV5-6
clone_size: -
j_call: TRBJ1-1
cdr3_aa: ASTLGTDTEAF

v_call: TRBV10-3
clone_size: -
j_call: TRBJ2-7
cdr3_aa: AISESGGSGYEQY

v_call: TRBV15
clone_size: few
j_call: TRBJ2-1
cdr3_aa: ATSRDGGDLQETQF

v_call: TRBV19
clone_size: -
j_call: TRBJ1-2
cdr3_aa: ASSIHSPNYGYT

v_call: TRBV9
clone_size: -
j_call: TRBJ2-7
cdr3_aa: ASSVARLAGGTQY

v_call: TRBV6-5
clone_size: -
j_call: TRBJ2-7
cdr3_aa: ASSYFGTGGYEQY

v_call: TRBV29-1
clone_size: few
j_call: TRBJ1-2
cdr3_aa: SVGIRGSNYGYT

v_call: TRBV6-6
clone_size: -
j_call: TRBJ2-3
cdr3_aa: ASRYRDTDTQY

v_call: TRBV7-8
clone_size: few
j_call: TRBJ1-5
cdr3_aa: ASSLSGGVNQPQH

v_call: TRBV12-3/TRBV12-4
clone_size: -
j_call: TRBJ2-7
cdr3_aa: ASSLYGSSAYEQY

v_call: TRBV29-1
clone_size: -
j_call: TRBJ2-7
cdr3_aa: SVEDLEIREQY

v_call: TRBV2
clone_size: -
j_call: TRBJ2-2
cdr3_aa: ASSEDLRVTGELF

v_call: TRBV7-9
clone_size: -
j_call: TRBJ2-1
cdr3_aa: ASRLAGASYNEQF

v_call: TRBV25-1
clone_size: few
j_call: TRBJ2-5
cdr3_aa: ASSEGIKGEGETQY

v_call: TRBV24-1
clone_size: -
j_call: TRBJ2-3
cdr3_aa: ATSDRDSVSDTQY

v_call: TRBV7-2
clone_size: -
j_call: TRBJ2-3
cdr3_aa: ASSRGPTPQY

v_call: TRBV12-3/TRBV12-4
clone_size: -
j_call: TRBJ1-1
cdr3_aa: ASSFSRNTEAF

v_call: TRBV12-3/TRBV12-4
clone_size: many
j_call: TRBJ2-5
cdr3_aa: ASSLGGAETQY

v_call: TRBV6-5
clone_size: -
j_call: TRBJ1-2
cdr3_aa: ASSYRDRSNYGYT

v_call: TRBV27
clone_size: -
j_call: TRBJ1-5
cdr3_aa: ASSGDRGHQPQH

v_call: TRBV9
clone_size: few
j_call: TRBJ2-7
cdr3_aa: ASSVEDRNYEQY

v_call: TRBV20-1
clone_size: -
j_call: TRBJ1-2
cdr3_aa: SAVTGRSGGYT

v_call: TRBV12-5
clone_size: -
j_call: TRBJ2-1
cdr3_aa: ASGPSWGTSYNEQF

v_call: TRBV18
clone_size: few
j_call: TRBJ2-1
cdr3_aa: ASSPYVGRQARNEQF

v_call: TRBV20-1
clone_size: few
j_call: TRBJ1-2
cdr3_aa: SAFRPNYGCT

v_call: TRBV3-1
clone_size: many
j_call: TRBJ1-2
cdr3_aa: ASSQVSGGSYGYT

v_call: TRBV20-1
clone_size: -
j_call: TRBJ2-3
cdr3_aa: SARVRVSTDTQY

v_call: TRBV20-1
clone_size: -
j_call: TRBJ2-1
cdr3_aa: SASEGRRGNNEQF

v_call: TRBV7-7
clone_size: few
j_call: TRBJ2-5
cdr3_aa: ASGQGRSETQY

v_call: TRBV5-1
clone_size: few
j_call: TRBJ1-1
cdr3_aa: ASSLEWNTEAF

v_call: TRBV6-2/TRBV6-3
clone_size: few
j_call: TRBJ2-1
cdr3_aa: ASSYSIYEQF

v_call: TRBV6-1
clone_size: -
j_call: TRBJ1-2
cdr3_aa: ASSAGQANYGYT

v_call: TRBV20-1
clone_size: few
j_call: TRBJ1-5
cdr3_aa: SARGGVLRNQPQH

v_call: TRBV5-5
clone_size: -
j_call: TRBJ2-4
cdr3_aa: ASSLGHTIAKNIQY

v_call: TRBV7-2
clone_size: few
j_call: TRBJ2-1
cdr3_aa: ASSLVPPSYNEQF

v_call: TRBV12-3/TRBV12-4
clone_size: -
j_call: -
cdr3_aa: ASSLGTGEGTQY

v_call: TRBV6-2/TRBV6-3
clone_size: -
j_call: TRBJ1-1
cdr3_aa: ASTTGGWEAF

v_call: TRBV10-2
clone_size: -
j_call: TRBJ1-1
cdr3_aa: ASRAWTGGIEAF

v_call: TRBV12-3/TRBV12-4
clone_size: -
j_call: TRBJ2-7
cdr3_aa: ASSWAGGYEQY

v_call: TRBV28
clone_size: -
j_call: TRBJ2-5
cdr3_aa: ASSHAGSYQETQY

v_call: TRBV28
clone_size: -
j_call: TRBJ1-1
cdr3_aa: ASRLQGGTEAF

v_call: TRBV10-3
clone_size: -
j_call: TRBJ2-7
cdr3_aa: AISAGSYEQY

v_call: TRBV11-2
clone_size: -
j_call: TRBJ2-5
cdr3_aa: ASSLGSRPQETQY

v_call: TRBV6-5
clone_size: few
j_call: TRBJ2-7
cdr3_aa: ASSWGDEQY

v_call: TRBV12-3/TRBV12-4
clone_size: -
j_call: TRBJ1-5
cdr3_aa: ASRGTSSSNQPQH

v_call: TRBV20-1
clone_size: few
j_call: TRBJ2-1
cdr3_aa: SARDVSSYNEQF

v_call: TRBV5-1
clone_size: few
j_call: TRBJ2-1
cdr3_aa: ASSLPGREQF

v_call: TRBV7-2
clone_size: -
j_call: TRBJ2-5
cdr3_aa: ASSQDGGGKETQY

v_call: TRBV29-1
clone_size: few
j_call: TRBJ2-5
cdr3_aa: SVPRVGKETQY

v_call: TRBV10-3
clone_size: -
j_call: TRBJ1-6
cdr3_aa: AISERGPMDSPLH

v_call: TRBV20-1
clone_size: -
j_call: TRBJ1-1
cdr3_aa: SARGGVGNTEAF

v_call: TRBV10-3
clone_size: -
j_call: TRBJ1-5
cdr3_aa: AISESNQGNQPQH

v_call: TRBV11-2
clone_size: -
j_call: TRBJ2-3
cdr3_aa: ASSSNRGLTDTQY

v_call: TRBV4-1
clone_size: -
j_call: TRBJ2-1
cdr3_aa: ASSHGTSGINEQF

v_call: TRBV6-6
clone_size: -
j_call: TRBJ2-2
cdr3_aa: ASREGFAGELF

v_call: TRBV6-1
clone_size: few
j_call: TRBJ2-7
cdr3_aa: ASRRQGLGEQY

v_call: TRBV6-5
clone_size: few
j_call: TRBJ1-2
cdr3_aa: ASSYSRGGYT

v_call: TRBV7-9
clone_size: -
j_call: TRBJ1-5
cdr3_aa: ACSPQGQGGNQPQH

v_call: TRBV20-1
clone_size: -
j_call: TRBJ2-5
cdr3_aa: SATLAGGEETQY